This T cell receptor (beta chain) is drawn from a study of glioma-infiltrating T cells after dendritic cell vaccination. Study at large: Monocyte-derived dendritic cells, cultured approximately 7 days with IL-4 and GM-CSF, were pulsed with autologous tumor lysate. Study-wide results and limits: Higher pretreatment TIL content predicted longer progression-free time and survival.

Up to about 2 ug genomic DNA was used for TCRB CDR3 amplification. Assay used: immunoSEQ multiplex PCR; TCRdb lists only in-frame clones, some missing. The sample consists of around 21,000 clones, 79% of them appearing once. In germline, CDR1 is MGHRA, CDR2 YSYEKL. The V segment lost 1 base and the J segment 2 bases; nucleotides outside the gene matches: 7. The CDR3 is 16 amino acids. To note about this clone: Its antigen is unknown.

The rearrangement uses TRBV4-1 and TRBJ2-7, with 8 bases that match TRBD1. The sequenced sample was blood, obtained before dendritic cell vaccination. The source of this sequence is a human donor with glioblastoma. DNA of the CDR3: TGCGCCAGCAGCCAAGCTTCGGACAGGGTGACCTACGAGCAGTACTTC. As protein: CASSQASDRVTYEQYF.